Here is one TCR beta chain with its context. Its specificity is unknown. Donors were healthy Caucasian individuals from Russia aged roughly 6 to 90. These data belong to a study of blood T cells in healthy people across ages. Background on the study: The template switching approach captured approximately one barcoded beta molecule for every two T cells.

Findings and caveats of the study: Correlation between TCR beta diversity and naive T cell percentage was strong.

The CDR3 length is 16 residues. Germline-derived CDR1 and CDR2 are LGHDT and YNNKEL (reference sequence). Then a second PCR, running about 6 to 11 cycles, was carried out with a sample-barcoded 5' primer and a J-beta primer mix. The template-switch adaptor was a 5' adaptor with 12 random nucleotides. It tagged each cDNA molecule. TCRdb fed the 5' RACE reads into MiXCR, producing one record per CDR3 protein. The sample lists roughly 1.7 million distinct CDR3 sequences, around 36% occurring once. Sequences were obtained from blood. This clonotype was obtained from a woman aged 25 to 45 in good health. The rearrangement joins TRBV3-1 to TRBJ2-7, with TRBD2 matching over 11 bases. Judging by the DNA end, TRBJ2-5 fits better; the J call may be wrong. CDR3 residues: CASSQNLAGGSETQYF. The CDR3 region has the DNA TGTGCCAGCAGCCAAAATTTAGCGGGAGGGTCAGAGACCCAGTACTTC.